This TCR beta chain was retrieved from a study of blood T cell repertoires in COVID-19. Sequenced by immunoSEQ multiplex PCR; TCRdb stores in-frame clones only, minus some. This sample has about 190,000 clones; about 80% occur once, and the top ten carry 6.9%. V gave up 3 bases and J gave up 3 bases; unmatched junction bases: 26. This CDR3 region has 22 residues. Germline CDR1 reads SGHRS; CDR2 reads YFSETQ. The sample comprised peripheral blood. The source is a man in his 60s with acute or convalescent COVID-19. The rearrangement links TRBV5-1 to TRBJ2-7, with 11 bases matching TRBD2. CDR3 amino acids: CASSSNSIKLAGERLTGYEQYF. Written as DNA, the CDR3 is TGCGCCAGCAGCTCTAACTCGATAAAACTAGCGGGAGAGAGGTTAACGGGCTACGAGCAGTACTTC.